This TCR beta chain was sequenced during a study of blood T cell repertoires in COVID-19. On the study more broadly: Samples representing acute and convalescent COVID-19 were sourced from the United States, Italy and Spain.

TCRdb keeps only in-frame clones here, not all; method: immunoSEQ multiplex PCR. Of fewer than 200,000 clones in the sample, about 88% were seen once. This clone was observed a handful of times. In germline, CDR1 is MNHEY, CDR2 SVGAGI. The CDR3 contains 13 residues. The V segment lost 6 bases and the J segment 7 bases; nucleotides outside the gene matches: 3. The material sequenced was peripheral blood. The source of this sequence is a woman older than 75 with COVID-19, enrolled during active disease. V gene TRBV6-5 combines with J gene TRBJ2-2, with 9 bases fitting TRBD1. The CDR3 here is CASRQGAVGELFF. CDR3 in DNA: TGTGCCAGCAGACAGGGGGCTGTCGGGGAGCTGTTTTTT.